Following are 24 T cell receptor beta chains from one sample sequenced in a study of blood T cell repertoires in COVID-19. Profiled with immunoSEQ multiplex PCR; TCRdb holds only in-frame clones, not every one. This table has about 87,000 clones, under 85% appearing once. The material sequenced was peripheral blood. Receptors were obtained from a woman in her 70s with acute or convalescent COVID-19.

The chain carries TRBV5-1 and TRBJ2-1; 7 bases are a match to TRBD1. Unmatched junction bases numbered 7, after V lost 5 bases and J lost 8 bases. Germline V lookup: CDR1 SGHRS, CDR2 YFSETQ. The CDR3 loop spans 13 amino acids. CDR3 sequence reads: CASRLTGDDEQFF. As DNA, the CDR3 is TGCGCCAGCAGACTCACAGGGGACGATGAGCAGTTCTTC.

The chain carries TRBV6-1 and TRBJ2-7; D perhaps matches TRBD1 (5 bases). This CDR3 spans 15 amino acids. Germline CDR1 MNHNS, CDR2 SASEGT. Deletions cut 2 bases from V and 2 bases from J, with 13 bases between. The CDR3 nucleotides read TGTGCCAGCAGTGAATTTCGGCCAGGGCCCTACGAGCAGTACTTC. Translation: CASSEFRPGPYEQYF.

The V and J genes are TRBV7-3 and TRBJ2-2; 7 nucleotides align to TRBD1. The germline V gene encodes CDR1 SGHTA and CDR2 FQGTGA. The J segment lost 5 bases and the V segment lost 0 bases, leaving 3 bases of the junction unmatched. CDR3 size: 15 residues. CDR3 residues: CASSLTGDSTGELFF. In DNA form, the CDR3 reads TGTGCCAGCAGCTTAACGGGGGACAGTACCGGGGAGCTGTTTTTT.

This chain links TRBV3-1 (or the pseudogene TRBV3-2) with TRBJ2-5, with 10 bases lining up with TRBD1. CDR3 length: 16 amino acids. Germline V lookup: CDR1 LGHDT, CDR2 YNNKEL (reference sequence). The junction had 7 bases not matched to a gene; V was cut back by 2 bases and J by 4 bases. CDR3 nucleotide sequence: TGTGCCAGCAGCCAAACCGGGACAGGGGTAGGAGAGACCCAGTACTTC. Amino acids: CASSQTGTGVGETQYF.

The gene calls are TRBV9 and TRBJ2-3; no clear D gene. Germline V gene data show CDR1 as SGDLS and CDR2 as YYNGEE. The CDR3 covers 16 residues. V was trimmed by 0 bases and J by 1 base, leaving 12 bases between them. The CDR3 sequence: CASSVGQLSRTDTQYF. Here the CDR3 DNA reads TGTGCCAGCAGCGTAGGCCAGTTAAGTCGCACAGATACGCAGTATTTT. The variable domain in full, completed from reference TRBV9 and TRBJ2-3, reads DSGVTQTPKHLITATGQRVTLRCSPRSGDLSVYWYQQSLDQGLQFLIQYYNGEERAKGNILERFSAQQFPDLHSELNLSSLELGDSALYFCASSVGQLSRTDTQYFGPGTRLTVL.

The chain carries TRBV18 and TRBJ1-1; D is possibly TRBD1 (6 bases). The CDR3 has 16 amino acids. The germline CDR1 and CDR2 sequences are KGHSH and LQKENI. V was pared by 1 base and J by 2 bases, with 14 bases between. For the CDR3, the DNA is TGTGCCAGCTCACCACTTGGACAGCTCATAAACACTGAAGCTTTCTTT. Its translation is CASSPLGQLINTEAFF.

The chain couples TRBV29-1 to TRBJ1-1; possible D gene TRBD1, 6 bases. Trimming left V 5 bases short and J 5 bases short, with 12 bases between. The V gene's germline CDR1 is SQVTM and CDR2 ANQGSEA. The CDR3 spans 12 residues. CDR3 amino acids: CSVPDSPTEAFF. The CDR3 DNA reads TGCAGCGTTCCGGACAGCCCTACTGAAGCTTTCTTT.

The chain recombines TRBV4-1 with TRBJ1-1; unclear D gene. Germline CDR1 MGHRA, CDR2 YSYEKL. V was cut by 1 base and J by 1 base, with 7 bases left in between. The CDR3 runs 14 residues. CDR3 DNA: TGCGCCAGCAGCCAAGTGGGAGAGAACACTGAAGCTTTCTTT. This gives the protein CASSQVGENTEAFF.

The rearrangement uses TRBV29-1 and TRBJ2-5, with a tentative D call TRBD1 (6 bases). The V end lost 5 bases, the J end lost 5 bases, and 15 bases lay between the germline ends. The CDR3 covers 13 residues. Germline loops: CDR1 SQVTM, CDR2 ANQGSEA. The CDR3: CSVQGTTWETQYF. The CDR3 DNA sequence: TGCAGCGTTCAGGGGACAACTTGGGAGACCCAGTACTTC.

The DNA for the CDR3 is TGTGCCAGCCCCGGAAGAAGGGGGTACTCCTACGAGCAGTACTTC. It translates to CASPGRRGYSYEQYF. The chain combines TRBV25-1 with TRBJ2-7; D is perhaps TRBD1 (6 bases). The germline V gene encodes CDR1 MGHDK and CDR2 SYGVNS. The CDR3 runs to 15 residues. V lost 8 bases and J lost 0, with 17 bases in between.

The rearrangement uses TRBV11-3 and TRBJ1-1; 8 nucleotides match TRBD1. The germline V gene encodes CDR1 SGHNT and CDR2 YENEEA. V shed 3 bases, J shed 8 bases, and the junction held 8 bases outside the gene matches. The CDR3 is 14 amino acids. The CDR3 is CASSFRQGAMEAFF. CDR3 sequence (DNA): TGTGCCAGCAGCTTTCGGCAGGGGGCAATGGAAGCTTTCTTT.

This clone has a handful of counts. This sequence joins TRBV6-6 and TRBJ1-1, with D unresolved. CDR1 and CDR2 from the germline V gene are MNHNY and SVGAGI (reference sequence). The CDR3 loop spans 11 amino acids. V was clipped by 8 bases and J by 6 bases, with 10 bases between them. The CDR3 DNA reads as TGTGCCAGCCGGAGAGTCTCTGAAGCTTTCTTT. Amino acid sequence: CASRRVSEAFF.

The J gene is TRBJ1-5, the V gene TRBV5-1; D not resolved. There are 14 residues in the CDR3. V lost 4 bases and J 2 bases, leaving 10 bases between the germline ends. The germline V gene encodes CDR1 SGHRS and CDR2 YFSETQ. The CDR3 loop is CASSTGDGNQPQHF. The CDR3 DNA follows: TGCGCCAGCAGCACCGGGGATGGCAATCAGCCCCAGCATTTT.

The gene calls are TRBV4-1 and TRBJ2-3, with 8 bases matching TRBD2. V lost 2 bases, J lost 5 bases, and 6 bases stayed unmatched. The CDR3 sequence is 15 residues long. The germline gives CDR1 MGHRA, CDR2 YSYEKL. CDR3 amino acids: CASSQTGTRGDTQYF. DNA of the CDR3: TGCGCCAGCAGCCAAACAGGGACTAGAGGAGATACGCAGTATTTT.

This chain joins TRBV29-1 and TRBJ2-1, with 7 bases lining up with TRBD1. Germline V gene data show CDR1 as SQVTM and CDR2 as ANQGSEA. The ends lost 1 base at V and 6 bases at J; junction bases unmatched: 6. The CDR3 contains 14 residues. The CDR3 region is CSVEVGQWSNEQFF. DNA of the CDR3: TGCAGCGTTGAAGTGGGACAGTGGAGCAATGAGCAGTTCTTC.

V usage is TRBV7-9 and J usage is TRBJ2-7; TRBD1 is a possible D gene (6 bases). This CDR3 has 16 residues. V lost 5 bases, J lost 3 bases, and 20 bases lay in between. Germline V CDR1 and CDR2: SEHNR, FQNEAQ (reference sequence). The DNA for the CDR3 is TGTGCCAGCAGCGGGCGCTTGGGGGCCCTGGACTACGAGCAGTACTTC. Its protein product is CASSGRLGALDYEQYF.

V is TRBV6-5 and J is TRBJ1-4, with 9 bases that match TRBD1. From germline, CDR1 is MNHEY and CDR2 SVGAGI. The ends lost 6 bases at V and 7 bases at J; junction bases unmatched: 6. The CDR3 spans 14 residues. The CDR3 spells CASRRDREVEKLFF. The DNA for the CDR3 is TGTGCCAGCAGAAGGGACAGGGAAGTTGAAAAACTGTTTTTT.

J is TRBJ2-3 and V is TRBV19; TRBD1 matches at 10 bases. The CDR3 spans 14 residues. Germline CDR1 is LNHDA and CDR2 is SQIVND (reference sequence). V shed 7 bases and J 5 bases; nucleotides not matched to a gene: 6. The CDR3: CASTWDRGGDTQYF. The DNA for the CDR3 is TGTGCCAGTACTTGGGACAGGGGTGGAGATACGCAGTATTTT.

The DNA for the CDR3 is TGTGCCAGCAGCCCAGGTCCGCAGAGTAACTATGGCTACACCTTC. This codes for CASSPGPQSNYGYTF. The genes are TRBV9 and TRBJ1-2; D is uncertain. The CDR3 is made up of 15 amino acids. Trimming took off 4 bases at V and 1 base at J, with 14 bases between the two ends. Per the germline V gene, CDR1 is SGDLS and CDR2 is YYNGEE.

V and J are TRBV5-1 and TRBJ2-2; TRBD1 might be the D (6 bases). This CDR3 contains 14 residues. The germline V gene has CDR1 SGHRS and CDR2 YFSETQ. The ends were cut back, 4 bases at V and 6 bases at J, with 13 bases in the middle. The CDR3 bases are TGCGCCAGCAGCCCACAGGGTTCGTCCGGGGAGCTGTTTTTT. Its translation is CASSPQGSSGELFF.

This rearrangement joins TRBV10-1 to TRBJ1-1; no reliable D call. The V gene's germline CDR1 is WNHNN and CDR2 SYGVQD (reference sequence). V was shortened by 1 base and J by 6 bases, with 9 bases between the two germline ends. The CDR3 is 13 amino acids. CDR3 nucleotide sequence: TGCGCCAGCAGTGAGTTGAGGTCGGCTGAAGCTTTCTTT. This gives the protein CASSELRSAEAFF.

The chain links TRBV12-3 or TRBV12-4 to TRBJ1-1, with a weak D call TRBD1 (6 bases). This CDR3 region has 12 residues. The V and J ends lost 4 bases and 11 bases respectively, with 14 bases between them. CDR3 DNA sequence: TGTGCCAGCAGTTCCCTCCAGGGGACGGCTTTCTTT. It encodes CASSSLQGTAFF.

The CDR3 loop reads CASSSRTRNTEAFF. CDR3 nucleotide sequence: TGTGCCAGCAGCTCTCGGACAAGGAACACTGAAGCTTTCTTT. The rearrangement joins TRBV5-5 to TRBJ1-1, with TRBD1 as a possible D gene (5 bases). Trimming pared 3 bases from V and 1 base from J, leaving 10 bases between. Germline CDR1 reads SGHKS; CDR2 reads YYEKEE (reference sequence). This CDR3 has 14 residues.

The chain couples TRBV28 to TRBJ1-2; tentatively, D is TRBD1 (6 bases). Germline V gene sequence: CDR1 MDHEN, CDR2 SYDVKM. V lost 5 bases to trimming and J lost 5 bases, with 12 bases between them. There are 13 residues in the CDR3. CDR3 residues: CASSITGLYGYTF. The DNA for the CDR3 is TGTGCCAGCAGTATAACAGGGTTGTATGGCTACACCTTC.